This T cell receptor (beta chain) was recovered during a study of blood T cell repertoires in COVID-19. The CDR3 loop spans 14 amino acids. The data were produced by immunoSEQ multiplex PCR, yet TCRdb's version contains in-frame clones alone and is incomplete. The profile covers 250,000 to 300,000 clones, with approximately 91% appearing a single time and 1.5% to 2% taken by the ten largest. Participants' own reports of clinical history determined their cohort assignment. The receptor comes from a woman aged 40 to 50 who had recovered from COVID-19. V is TRBV21-1 and J is TRBJ2-1; the table's TRBD2 call for D was not verified on the DNA. TRBV21-1 corresponds to a pseudogene. What was sequenced was PBMCs or T cells enriched from blood (not recorded which). The CDR3 spells CASSKRNSRNEQFF. In DNA form, the CDR3 reads TGTGCCAGCAGCAAACGAAACTCGAGGAATGAGCAGTTCTTC.